This T cell receptor beta chain comes out of a study of control samples from healthy donors and cancer patients. CDR1 and CDR2 (germline): SGHVS, FNYEAQ. The CDR3 runs 16 residues. V was trimmed by 5 bases and J by 6 bases, leaving 23 bases between them. TCRdb's table, derived via immunoSEQ multiplex PCR, lists solely in-frame clones and lacks some. The sample lists under 450,000 clones, 80% to 95% occurring once. Sequencing input: PBMCs. The clonotype originates from a man aged 40-49 years with head and neck cancer. This chain links TRBV7-6 with TRBJ2-7; no definite D call. The CDR3 nucleotides are TGTGCCAGCAGCCAGAGTTGGGGAAACATCAACGGCGAGCAGTACTTC. Protein: CASSQSWGNINGEQYF.